Presented here are 32 T cell receptor beta chains from one specimen sequenced in a study of blood T cells in healthy people across ages (dated by TCRdb to the mid-2010s). Library method: 5' RACE. Instrument on record: Illumina HiSeq 2500. A second roughly 6 to 11 cycle PCR used a sample-barcoded 5' primer and a J-beta primer mix. Through fastp at Q25 and MiXCR, TCRdb rebuilt clones from the public reads, retaining in-frame beta chains. Entries are consolidated by CDR3 protein sequence, retaining the most common genes and DNA. The sample contains around 800,000 distinct CDR3 sequences, 53% of them found a single time. The ten largest clones capture about two fifths of the sample. The sample consisted of blood. These receptors were collected from an elderly man in good health.

The chain uses TRBV9 and TRBJ2-5; 7 bases line up with TRBD2. This CDR3 is built from 16 residues. V trimming: 4 bases; J trimming: 5 bases; junction bases outside the gene matches: 14. Germline CDR1 SGDLS, CDR2 YYNGEE. In nucleotides, the CDR3 is TGTGCCAGCAGCTCCCACCACGGACTAGATGGTGAGACCCAGTACTTC. This sequence encodes CASSSHHGLDGETQYF.

The chain joins TRBV9 to TRBJ2-4; TRBD2 might be the D (5 bases). This CDR3 spans 14 amino acids. V shed 2 bases and J shed 5 bases, with 11 bases lying between them. Germline values: CDR1 SGDLS, CDR2 YYNGEE. CDR3 amino acids: CASSVGLNENIQYF. The CDR3 DNA reads TGTGCCAGCAGCGTTGGACTGAACGAAAACATTCAGTACTTC.

The rearrangement joins TRBV5-1 to TRBJ2-7; TRBD2 is a possible D gene (5 bases). The CDR3 covers 14 residues. Germline-derived CDR1 and CDR2 are SGHRS and YFSETQ. V lost 4 bases to trimming and J lost 0 bases, with 11 bases between them. The DNA for the CDR3 is TGCGCCAGCAGCCCCGGGGTCAGCTCCTACGAGCAGTACTTC. Amino acids: CASSPGVSSYEQYF.

The genes are TRBV10-3 and TRBJ2-1; 10 bases are a match to TRBD2. Germline V gene sequence: CDR1 ENHRY, CDR2 SYGVKD. The CDR3 covers 14 residues. V trimming: 7 bases; J trimming: 5 bases; junction bases outside the gene matches: 5. In DNA form, the CDR3 reads TGTGCCATCAACTCCGGGACTAGCGACAATGAGCAGTTCTTC. Protein: CAINSGTSDNEQFF.

The chain couples TRBV10-3 to TRBJ2-7; TRBD1 agrees at 7 bases. Germline V lookup: CDR1 ENHRY, CDR2 SYGVKD. The CDR3 spans 15 residues. Trimming removed 0 bases from V and 6 bases from J; junction bases left unmatched: 8. CDR3 bases: TGTGCCATCAGTGAGTCCCCAGGGGGAGAAGGCGAGCAGTACTTC. It yields the protein CAISESPGGEGEQYF.

The V and J genes are TRBV24-1 and TRBJ2-3, with 8 bases that match TRBD2. This CDR3 has 15 amino acids. Germline values: CDR1 KGHDR, CDR2 SFDVKD. V was clipped by 7 bases and J by 6 bases; unmatched bases: 11. CDR3 bases: TGTGCCACCAGCACTAGCGGCCTTGGCCCGGATACGCAGTATTTT. It translates to CATSTSGLGPDTQYF.

The genes are TRBV11-2 and TRBJ2-1; no clear D. The germline V and J ends were trimmed by 4 bases and 6 bases, with 10 bases remaining between them. The CDR3 spans 13 residues. The germline gives CDR1 SGHAT, CDR2 FQNNGV. For the CDR3, the DNA is TGTGCCAGCAGCTCCCAGATTGTCAATGAGCAGTTCTTC. As protein: CASSSQIVNEQFF. The full variable domain, completed using reference TRBV11-2 and TRBJ2-1, is EAGVAQSPRYKIIEKRQSVAFWCNPISGHATLYWYQQILGQGPKLLIQFQNNGVVDDSQLPKDRFSAERLKGVDSTLKIQPAKLEDSAVYLCASSSQIVNEQFFGPGTRLTVL.

The J gene is TRBJ2-1, the V gene TRBV29-1; TRBD2 aligns across 10 bases. V shed 1 base and J 9 bases; nucleotides not matched to a gene: 9. This CDR3 is built from 15 residues. CDR1 is SQVTM and CDR2 is ANQGSEA in the germline V gene. DNA for the CDR3: TGCAGCGTTGAAGGCGCTAGCGGGAGTTTCGGTGAGCAGTTCTTC. Translated: CSVEGASGSFGEQFF.

On this clonotype itself: Mismatch with germline at one junction end may stem from a read error. CDR3 DNA: TGTGCCAGCAGCGCCCTAGCGGGCGGGGCCAACGTCCCGACTTTC. Encoded protein: CASSALAGGANVPTF. The V gene is TRBV9, the J gene TRBJ2-6; 8 bases match TRBD2. This CDR3 region has 15 residues. Germline values: CDR1 SGDLS, CDR2 YYNGEE.

The rearrangement joins TRBV7-9 to TRBJ2-5; 7 bases are shared with TRBD2. Gene TRBJ2-7 matches the end of the DNA better, so the J call may be wrong. Germline values: CDR1 SEHNR, CDR2 FQNEAQ (reference sequence). The CDR3 has 15 amino acids. This CDR3 reads CASSLGGGSRGEQYF. The CDR3 region has the DNA TGTGCCAGCAGCTTAGGGGGCGGGAGTCGAGGCGAGCAGTACTTC.

The chain employs TRBV3-1 and TRBJ1-4; D is undetermined. Germline V gene lookup returns CDR1 LGHDT and CDR2 YNNKEL (reference sequence). The CDR3 contains 13 residues. The V and J ends lost 4 bases and 6 bases respectively, with 9 bases between them. The CDR3 DNA reads TGTGCCAGCAGCCTGCGGGCCGATGAAAAACTGTTTTTT. It is translated as CASSLRADEKLFF.

The chain combines TRBV20-1 with TRBJ2-7; D is uncertain. The ends were cut back, 0 bases at V and 1 base at J, with 10 bases in the middle. Germline V lookup: CDR1 DFQATT, CDR2 SNEGSKA (reference sequence). This CDR3 is built from 14 residues. CDR3 DNA sequence: TGCAGTGCTAGAGATAGTGGGCTATCCTACGAGCAGTACTTC. Protein product: CSARDSGLSYEQYF.

The sample holds a few counts of this clonotype. The V gene is TRBV24-1, the J gene TRBJ2-6, with D perhaps matching TRBD1 (6 bases). The V and J ends lost 3 bases and 0 bases respectively, with 14 bases between them. This CDR3 region has 18 residues. In germline, CDR1 is KGHDR, CDR2 SFDVKD. The chain's CDR3 is CATSDAGRGPSGANVLTF. The CDR3 bases are TGTGCCACCAGTGATGCAGGCAGGGGTCCCTCTGGGGCCAACGTCCTGACTTTC.

This clonotype has ten or more counts. The chain recombines TRBV5-1 with TRBJ2-1; weak D call: TRBD2 (6 bases). V lost 4 bases, J lost 9 bases, and 17 bases lay in between. Germline lookup yields CDR1 SGHRS and CDR2 YFSETQ. The CDR3 totals 14 residues. This chain's CDR3 is CASSPGGGEVEQFF. The CDR3 DNA follows: TGCGCCAGCAGCCCCGGGGGAGGAGAGGTTGAGCAGTTCTTC.

The V call is TRBV5-1, the J call TRBJ2-7; unclear D gene. CDR3 length equals 15 residues. The germline V gene has CDR1 SGHRS and CDR2 YFSETQ. V was trimmed by 3 bases and J by 3 bases, leaving 16 bases between them. The CDR3 loop reads CASSSDPAAVYEQYF. The CDR3 DNA is TGCGCCAGCAGCTCCGATCCGGCAGCCGTCTACGAGCAGTACTTC. The full variable domain, completed using reference TRBV5-1 and TRBJ2-7, is KAGVTQTPRYLIKTRGQQVTLSCSPISGHRSVSWYQQTPGQGLQFLFEYFSETQRNKGNFPGRFSGRQFSNSRSEMNVSTLELGDSALYLCASSSDPAAVYEQYFGPGTRLTVT.

This clonotype was seen a handful of times. The rearrangement joins TRBV3-1 to TRBJ2-7, with a weak D call TRBD1 (6 bases). The germline gives CDR1 LGHDT, CDR2 YNNKEL (reference sequence). This CDR3 region has 15 residues. The V end lost 2 bases, the J end lost 3 bases, and 14 bases lay between the germline ends. For the CDR3, the DNA is TGTGCCAGCAGCCAAATACAGGGCGGTGACTACGAGCAGTACTTC. It specifies CASSQIQGGDYEQYF.

This clonotype was detected once. This chain connects TRBV27 to TRBJ2-2, with 9 bases aligning to TRBD1. V was pared by 4 bases and J by 3 bases, with 3 bases of the junction left unmatched. The length of the CDR3 is 15 residues. From germline, CDR1 is MNHEY and CDR2 SMNVEV (reference sequence). The CDR3 DNA sequence: TGTGCCAGCAGTTCCGGACAGGGGTACACCGGGGAGCTGTTTTTT. It specifies CASSSGQGYTGELFF.

V and J are TRBV20-1 and TRBJ2-5, with TRBD2 as a possible D gene (5 bases). The germline V gene has CDR1 DFQATT and CDR2 SNEGSKA (reference sequence). Deletions cut 6 bases from V and 2 bases from J, with 13 bases between. This CDR3 has 13 amino acids. This CDR3 is CSALGGLQETQYF. CDR3 DNA sequence: TGCAGTGCCCTAGGTGGACTGCAAGAGACCCAGTACTTC.

This chain uses TRBV29-1 with TRBJ2-5; 8 bases align to TRBD2. CDR3 size: 12 residues. The trim removed 7 bases at V and 2 bases at J, leaving 3 bases unmatched. Germline V gene data show CDR1 as SQVTM and CDR2 as ANQGSEA. In DNA, the CDR3 is TGCAGCGGGAAGCGGGGGCAAGAGACCCAGTACTTC. Protein product: CSGKRGQETQYF.

This chain connects TRBV27 to TRBJ1-2, with 7 positions matching TRBD1. Germline CDR1 and CDR2: MNHEY and SMNVEV (reference sequence). The J segment lost 6 bases and the V segment lost 5 bases, leaving 21 bases of the junction unmatched. The CDR3 has 18 amino acids. This CDR3 reads CASSLGQGTALRGNGYTF. The CDR3 region has the DNA TGTGCCAGCAGTCTCGGGCAGGGGACAGCTCTTCGAGGCAATGGCTACACCTTC.

The gene calls are TRBV12-5 and TRBJ1-1; maybe TRBD1 (6 bases). Germline V gene data show CDR1 as LGHNT and CDR2 as FRNRAP. V lost 0 bases and J 4 bases, leaving 12 bases between the germline ends. CDR3 length: 15 residues. As DNA, the CDR3 is TGTGCTAGTGGTTTGGTACTGGGGGCCGGCACTGAAGCTTTCTTT. As protein: CASGLVLGAGTEAFF.

This clonotype was recorded many times. The chain uses TRBV12-3 or TRBV12-4 and TRBJ2-1, with TRBD2 matching over 10 bases. Losses at the gene ends were 5 bases for V and 4 bases for J; bases not matched to a gene: 8. This CDR3 contains 16 residues. The CDR3 loop reads CASSASSGRKYNEQFF. CDR3 nucleotide sequence: TGTGCCAGCAGTGCGTCTAGCGGGAGAAAATACAATGAGCAGTTCTTC.

The J gene is TRBJ1-5, the V gene TRBV6-2 or TRBV6-3; D is possibly TRBD1 (6 bases). The CDR3 is 16 amino acids. Trimming cost V 5 bases and J 4 bases, with 18 bases left between them. CDR1 is MNHEY and CDR2 is SVGEGT in the germline V gene. CDR3 sequence reads: CASSPLQGGTNQPQHF. DNA for the CDR3: TGTGCCAGCAGTCCTTTACAGGGAGGGACGAATCAGCCCCAGCATTTT.

V gene TRBV30 combines with J gene TRBJ2-3; D tentatively reads TRBD1 or TRBD2 (5 bases each). This CDR3 spans 14 amino acids. Germline V gene sequence: CDR1 GTSNPN, CDR2 SVGIG (reference sequence). Trimming took off 4 bases at V and 14 bases at J, with 25 bases between the two ends. CDR3 coding DNA: TGTGCCTGGACTCCCGCCCGGGGCAGTTCTGCCGCGTATTTT. Amino acids: CAWTPARGSSAAYF.

The rearrangement links TRBV7-9 to TRBJ2-2; D remains unclear. The CDR3 is made up of 12 amino acids. V was trimmed by 1 base and J by 7 bases, leaving 4 bases between them. Germline V gene sequence: CDR1 SEHNR, CDR2 FQNEAQ (reference sequence). The CDR3: CASSLVIGELFF. For the CDR3, the DNA is TGTGCCAGCAGCTTAGTGATCGGGGAGCTGTTTTTT.

V gene TRBV12-3 or TRBV12-4 combines with J gene TRBJ2-1; no clear D gene. CDR3 length: 14 amino acids. V was clipped by 6 bases and J by 6 bases, with 15 bases between them. CDR3 nucleotide sequence: TGTGCCAGCAGGCCCCCCGGGTTCGGCAATGAGCAGTTCTTC. Its protein product is CASRPPGFGNEQFF.

This clonotype was found a few times. The chain uses TRBV7-6 and TRBJ2-5; D remains ambiguous. The CDR3 has 14 amino acids. V was pared by 3 bases and J by 1 base, with 9 bases between. Germline V gives CDR1 SGHVS, CDR2 FNYEAQ. This CDR3 is CASSLAGPQETQYF. In DNA form, the CDR3 reads TGTGCCAGCAGCTTGGCAGGACCCCAAGAGACCCAGTACTTC.

This chain connects TRBV28 to TRBJ2-3; the match to TRBD2 covers 12 bases. J gave up 5 bases and V 5 bases, and 11 bases lay outside the gene matches. Germline V gives CDR1 MDHEN, CDR2 SYDVKM. This CDR3 has 17 residues. The CDR3 loop is CASSPGAWGLAGDTQYF. For the CDR3, the DNA is TGTGCCAGCAGTCCTGGGGCGTGGGGACTAGCGGGAGATACGCAGTATTTT.

This chain connects TRBV6-1 to TRBJ2-4, with 14 nucleotides matching TRBD2. V shed 5 bases, J shed 0 bases, and the junction held 9 bases outside the gene matches. The CDR3 runs to 19 residues. CDR1 is MNHNS, CDR2 SASEGT, per germline. CDR3 nucleotides: TGTGCCAGCAGTAAGGGGACTAGCGGGAGCGACAAAGCCAAAAACATTCAGTACTTC. It is translated as CASSKGTSGSDKAKNIQYF.

This clonotype was counted a few times. J is TRBJ2-1 and V is TRBV29-1; TRBD2 agrees at 9 bases. The J call may be incorrect, as the DNA end agrees better with TRBJ2-7. The germline V gene has CDR1 SQVTM and CDR2 ANQGSEA. This CDR3 is 14 amino acids long. The DNA for the CDR3 is TGCAGCGTTGACCCTAGCGGGACCTACAATGAGCAGTACTTC. Amino acid sequence: CSVDPSGTYNEQYF.

This clonotype was picked up a small number of times. The V gene is TRBV7-2, the J gene TRBJ1-6; D ambiguous. CDR1 is SGHTA and CDR2 is FQGNSA in the germline V gene. The CDR3 spans 15 residues. Trimming took off 1 base at V and 7 bases at J, with 11 bases between the two ends. The CDR3 region is CASSLGTGKNSPLHF. DNA for the CDR3: TGTGCCAGCAGCTTAGGCACCGGGAAAAATTCACCCCTCCACTTT. The whole variable domain, filled in from reference TRBV7-2 and TRBJ1-6, reads GAGVSQSPSNKVTEKGKDVELRCDPISGHTALYWYRQSLGQGLEFLIYFQGNSAPDKSGLPSDRFSAERTGGSVSTLTIQRTQQEDSAVYLCASSLGTGKNSPLHFGNGTRLTVT.

This clonotype was detected only a few times. The V call is TRBV2, the J call TRBJ2-7; D may correspond to TRBD1 or TRBD2 (5 bases each). Deletions cut 7 bases from V and 1 base from J, with 20 bases between. This CDR3 is 16 amino acids long. Germline V gene lookup returns CDR1 SNHLY and CDR2 FYNNEI. The CDR3 nucleotides are TGTGCCAGCACTTATGCCCGGGACCCGTTATCCTACGAGCAGTACTTC. Translated, it gives CASTYARDPLSYEQYF.